These 22 T cell receptor beta chains came from one sample sequenced in a study of T cells in Graves' hyperthyroidism and ophthalmopathy (dated by TCRdb to about 2019). Library preparation was by multiplex PCR. The listed sequencing device is Illumina HiSeq 2000. The TCR beta CDR3 regions were amplified from RNA transcripts. A first-round RT-PCR of the TCR CDR3 used the HTBI primer set with the Qiagen OneStep RT-PCR kit. TCRdb applied fastp at Q25 and MiXCR to the public reads, then kept only in-frame beta chains. Rows are unified per CDR3 protein, each entry keeping the most common DNA and genes. The sample profile shows approximately 400,000 distinct CDR3 sequences; approximately 15% of them were found once. The ten biggest clones cover almost 8% of the sample. Sequencing used blood. These receptors were obtained from a woman between 18 and 29 years old with Graves' hyperthyroidism.

The chain links TRBV4-1 to TRBJ2-2; D is possibly TRBD1 (8 bases). V was trimmed by 5 bases and J by 9 bases, leaving 16 bases between them. CDR1 and CDR2 (germline): MGHRA, YSYEKL. This CDR3 comprises 14 residues. CDR3 DNA: TGCGCCAGCAGCTTACAGGGGGGGGATCGGGAGCTGTTTTTT. Protein product: CASSLQGGDRELFF.

In its sample, this clonotype was seen many times. The CDR3 loop is CASSLGTGGSYEQYF. In DNA, the CDR3 is TGTGCCAGCAGTTTAGGGACAGGGGGTTCCTACGAGCAGTACTTC. The chain employs TRBV27 and TRBJ2-7, with 11 bases that match TRBD1. Germline V lookup: CDR1 MNHEY, CDR2 SMNVEV (reference sequence). This CDR3 spans 15 amino acids. With 2 bases clipped from V and 1 base from J, the junction kept 1 base outside the gene matches.

As regards this clonotype: Just one base apart from a much larger clone, this may be a read error. The chain is built from TRBV27 and TRBJ1-5; D is perhaps TRBD1 (6 bases). The CDR3 is 12 amino acids. Germline CDR1 reads MNHEY; CDR2 reads SMNVEV (reference sequence). The DNA of the CDR3 is TGTATTACGGGACATCACAATCAGCCCCAGCATTTT. Residues: CITGHHNQPQHF.

This clonotype showed up many times. The rearrangement joins TRBV15 to TRBJ2-7, with D hard to call. Trimming took 1 base from V and 3 from J, leaving 7 bases between them. CDR3 size: 13 residues. Germline CDR1 is LNHNV and CDR2 is YYDKDF (reference sequence). CDR3 residues: CATSRGLDYEQYF. The CDR3 nucleotides read TGTGCCACCAGCAGAGGGCTAGACTACGAGCAGTACTTC.

The rearrangement joins TRBV6-4 to TRBJ2-5; D is unresolved. V was pared by 0 bases and J by 3 bases, with 8 bases between. The CDR3 spans 14 residues. Germline V gene lookup returns CDR1 MRHNA and CDR2 SNTAGT. This CDR3 reads CASSDSIDEETQYF. DNA for the CDR3: TGTGCCAGCAGTGACTCGATTGATGAAGAGACCCAGTACTTC.

The chain links TRBV19 to TRBJ2-1; D is uncertain. CDR3 length: 14 residues. Trimming took 1 base from V and 5 from J, leaving 9 bases between them. Germline V gene sequence: CDR1 LNHDA, CDR2 SQIVND (reference sequence). This chain's CDR3 is CASSIVPGDNEQFF. CDR3 nucleotides: TGTGCCAGTAGTATAGTACCAGGAGACAATGAGCAGTTCTTC.

This clonotype occurred once. This CDR3 reads CASSSSGQGYEQYF. CDR3 bases: TGCGCCAGCAGCTCCTCGGGACAGGGTTACGAGCAGTACTTC. The chain links TRBV5-1 to TRBJ2-7; 9 positions agree with TRBD1. The CDR3 spans 14 residues. Germline V gives CDR1 SGHRS, CDR2 YFSETQ. J was trimmed by 4 bases and V by 3 bases; bases with no gene match: 5.

The chain uses TRBV30 and TRBJ2-1, with 8 positions matching TRBD2. This CDR3 spans 12 amino acids. The V gene's germline CDR1 is GTSNPN and CDR2 SVGIG (reference sequence). Trimming removed 5 bases from V and 6 bases from J; junction bases left unmatched: 3. DNA for the CDR3: TGTGCCTGGTGGACTAGCCCCAATGAGCAGTTCTTC. This encodes CAWWTSPNEQFF.

This clonotype was seen a handful of times. This chain uses TRBV11-2 with TRBJ2-2; 8 bases map to TRBD1. The CDR3 is made up of 15 amino acids. V was clipped by 3 bases and J by 3 bases; unmatched bases: 3. CDR1 is SGHAT, CDR2 FQNNGV, per germline. CDR3: CASSFRGRDTGELFF. CDR3 coding DNA: TGTGCCAGCAGCTTCAGGGGGCGGGACACCGGGGAGCTGTTTTTT.

The rearrangement uses TRBV7-9 and TRBJ2-7, with D possibly TRBD1 on 6 matching bases. This CDR3 comprises 19 residues. V lost 5 bases to trimming and J lost 2 bases, with 28 bases between them. Germline-derived CDR1 and CDR2 are SEHNR and FQNEAQ (reference sequence). CDR3 loop: CASSPNLQGTRKPTYEQYF. In DNA form, the CDR3 reads TGTGCCAGCAGCCCTAACCTACAGGGTACACGGAAACCGACCTACGAGCAGTACTTC.

This clonotype was detected ten times or more. The gene calls are TRBV7-3 and TRBJ2-2; D not certain. V was shortened by 2 bases and J by 0 bases, with 10 bases between the two germline ends. CDR1 is SGHTA and CDR2 is FQGTGA in the germline V gene. This CDR3 region has 16 residues. CDR3 nucleotides: TGTGCCAGCAGCTTAGGCCCAGTCGCGAACACCGGGGAGCTGTTTTTT. Translating it yields CASSLGPVANTGELFF.

This clonotype was observed many times. This CDR3 is CASKGGWEFSNTGELFF. CDR3 in DNA: TGTGCCAGCAAGGGGGGTTGGGAGTTCTCGAACACCGGGGAGCTGTTTTTT. This rearrangement joins TRBV2 to TRBJ2-2; D tentatively fits TRBD1 or TRBD2 (6 bases each). CDR3 length: 17 residues. Trimming removed 7 bases at V and 0 bases at J, with 18 bases between. The germline V gene encodes CDR1 SNHLY and CDR2 FYNNEI.

This clonotype was counted a few times. The genes are TRBV20-1 and TRBJ2-1, with 8 bases that match TRBD2. Germline trimming cut 3 bases from V and 1 base from J; bases unmatched to any gene: 11. The germline gives CDR1 DFQATT, CDR2 SNEGSKA (reference sequence). This CDR3 has 17 amino acids. CDR3 protein: CSASRSSGSRSYNEQFF. The CDR3 coding sequence is TGCAGTGCTAGTCGTTCCAGCGGGAGTAGATCCTACAATGAGCAGTTCTTC.

To note about this clonotype: It may be a read error: a sequence one base away is much more abundant. The V call is TRBV6-9, the J call TRBJ1-6; D gene ambiguous. CDR1 is MNHGY and CDR2 is SVAAGI in the germline V gene. This CDR3 is 16 amino acids long. The CDR3 nucleotides are TGTGCCAGCAGTTACCCCAGTCGGCCCCTGAATTCACTCCTCCACTTT. This gives the protein CASSYPSRPLNSLLHF.

A few counts support this clonotype. This sequence joins TRBV28 and TRBJ2-5; no clear D. Between the trimmed V and J ends, which lost 7 bases and 2 bases, there was a span of 11 bases. The CDR3 has 13 amino acids. Germline V gene data show CDR1 as MDHEN and CDR2 as SYDVKM. CDR3: CASIPGSQETQYF. CDR3 DNA: TGTGCCAGCATCCCCGGGTCACAAGAGACCCAGTACTTC.

This clonotype came up a few times. V gene TRBV4-1 combines with J gene TRBJ2-7; TRBD2 matches 7 bases. The CDR3 sequence is 15 residues long. CDR1 is MGHRA and CDR2 is YSYEKL in the germline V gene. Germline trimming cut 0 bases from V and 7 bases from J; bases unmatched to any gene: 9. CDR3 amino acids: CASSQEEGRAEEQYF. The CDR3 DNA follows: TGCGCCAGCAGCCAAGAGGAAGGGAGGGCTGAAGAGCAGTACTTC.

To note about this clonotype: A read error is possible here, since a much larger clone lies one base away. The chain employs TRBV5-1 and TRBJ2-5; D call uncertain. The CDR3 loop spans 15 amino acids. Germline V lookup: CDR1 SGHRS, CDR2 YFSETQ. The CDR3, as DNA: TGCGCCGGCAGCTTGGGTTCCCACAGCCAAGAGACCCAGTACTTC. It specifies CAGSLGSHSQETQYF. Based on the CDR3 plus reference TRBV5-1 and TRBJ2-5, the full variable domain is KAGVTQTPRYLIKTRGQQVTLSCSPISGHRSVSWYQQTPGQGLQFLFEYFSETQRNKGNFPGRFSGRQFSNSRSEMNVSTLELGDSALYLCAGSLGSHSQETQYFGPGTRLLVL.

This clonotype was found a few times. The chain recombines TRBV6-1 with TRBJ1-2; TRBD1 matches 9 bases. The CDR3 has 14 residues. CDR1 is MNHNS and CDR2 is SASEGT in the germline V gene. Unmatched junction bases numbered 8, after V lost 5 bases and J lost 7 bases. CDR3 DNA: TGTGCCAGCAGTCCTTTGGACAGGGGAGGTGGCTACACCTTC. It translates to CASSPLDRGGGYTF.

This clonotype turned up a few times. An end of the junction differs from the germline gene, which may be a read error. V is TRBV11-3 and J is TRBJ2-1; TRBD1 aligns across 9 bases. CDR3 length: 16 residues. The germline CDR1 and CDR2 sequences are SGHNT and YENEEA. The CDR3 DNA reads as TGTGCCAGCAGCTTAATAGACCGGGACAGGGTTAATGGGCAGTTCTTC. Protein product: CASSLIDRDRVNGQFF.

In its sample, this clonotype was seen many times. This chain connects TRBV20-1 to TRBJ2-3, with 7 bases identical to TRBD2. The ends lost 3 bases at V and 2 bases at J; junction bases unmatched: 8. The CDR3 loop spans 15 amino acids. The V gene's germline CDR1 is DFQATT and CDR2 SNEGSKA (reference sequence). The CDR3 bases are TGCAGTGCTAGTAACCGGACTAGACCCACAGATACGCAGTATTTT. The encoded protein is CSASNRTRPTDTQYF.

Ten or more counts support this clonotype. The V and J genes are TRBV12-3 or TRBV12-4 and TRBJ2-3, with TRBD2 matching 13 bases. The V segment lost 4 bases and the J segment 3 bases; nucleotides outside the gene matches: 7. The CDR3 has 17 amino acids. The CDR3 reads CASSSYRTSGGTDTQYF. The CDR3 DNA sequence: TGTGCCAGCAGTTCATACAGGACTAGCGGGGGTACAGATACGCAGTATTTT.

Many counts were recorded for this clonotype. This chain uses TRBV3-1 with TRBJ1-6; no definite D call. The CDR3 is 14 residues long. CDR1 and CDR2 (germline): LGHDT, YNNKEL (reference sequence). V lost 3 bases, J lost 6 bases, and 9 bases lay in between. The CDR3 here is CASSHRGPNSPLHF. The DNA of the CDR3 is TGTGCCAGCAGCCACAGAGGACCTAATTCACCCCTCCACTTT. The full variable domain, rest sourced from reference TRBV3-1 and TRBJ1-6, is DTAVSQTPKYLVTQMGNDKSIKCEQNLGHDTMYWYKQDSKKFLKIMFSYNNKELIINETVPNRFSPKSPDKAHLNLHINSLELGDSAVYFCASSHRGPNSPLHFGNGTRLTVT.